The 14 T cell receptor beta chains below all came from one sample that was sequenced in a study of cytomegalovirus exposure and HLA in healthy donors. The PCR employed 60 Vbeta primers together with 13 Jbeta primers. Sequencing used immunoSEQ multiplex PCR; TCRdb keeps in-frame clones, though not all of them. The table lists roughly 190,000 clones, about four fifths of them singletons. Sequencing was carried out using PBMCs. The source is a man aged 25-45 years in good health and CMV-seropositive.

The CDR3 sequence: CASSENGQGARGAEKLFF. The CDR3 coding sequence is TGTGCCAGCAGTGAGAACGGGCAGGGGGCTAGAGGGGCGGAAAAACTGTTTTTT. The V and J genes are TRBV2 and TRBJ1-4; 8 bases agree with TRBD1. The germline V gene encodes CDR1 SNHLY and CDR2 FYNNEI. The CDR3 length is 18 residues. V lost 3 bases and J lost 8; bases outside the gene matches: 17.

The chain recombines TRBV9 with TRBJ1-1; possibly TRBD1 for D (5 bases). The CDR3 extends over 12 amino acids. In germline, CDR1 is SGDLS, CDR2 YYNGEE. Trimming cost V 2 bases and J 8 bases, with 10 bases left between them. The CDR3 loop is CASSVRDREAFF. DNA of the CDR3: TGTGCCAGCAGCGTTCGCGACAGAGAAGCTTTCTTT.

The CDR3 coding sequence is TGCGCCAGCAGCCTGCTTGCCGGGACTATGCCCAATGAGCAGTTCTTC. Translated, it gives CASSLLAGTMPNEQFF. The rearrangement joins TRBV4-3 to TRBJ2-1; 7 nucleotides line up with TRBD2. V lost 4 bases and J lost 6; bases outside the gene matches: 12. This CDR3 spans 16 amino acids. CDR1 is LGHNA and CDR2 is YSLEER in the germline V gene.

CDR3 sequence reads: CASSVRLAGYNEQFF. The CDR3 DNA sequence: TGTGCCAGCAGCGTTCGGTTAGCGGGATACAATGAGCAGTTCTTC. J is TRBJ2-1 and V is TRBV7-9; 8 nucleotides agree with TRBD2. Germline V gene sequence: CDR1 SEHNR, CDR2 FQNEAQ (reference sequence). CDR3 length: 15 amino acids. Germline trimming cut 5 bases from V and 4 bases from J; bases unmatched to any gene: 7. Filled out from reference TRBV7-9 and TRBJ2-1, the complete variable domain reads DTGVSQNPRHKITKRGQNVTFRCDPISEHNRLYWYRQTLGQGPEFLTYFQNEAQLEKSRLLSDRFSAERPKGSFSTLEIQRTEQGDSAMYLCASSVRLAGYNEQFFGPGTRLTVL.

The chain recombines TRBV23-1 with TRBJ1-3; unclear D gene. TRBV23-1 falls under the ORF class, with uncertain function. This CDR3 has 16 residues. The ends were cut back, 0 bases at V and 4 bases at J, with 13 bases in the middle. CDR3 loop: CASSQSTRNGGNTIYF. The CDR3, as DNA: TGCGCCAGCAGTCAATCGACGAGGAATGGGGGAAACACCATATATTTT.

The chain is built from TRBV27 and TRBJ2-7, with D unclear. This CDR3 contains 12 residues. The germline V and J ends were trimmed by 5 bases and 7 bases, with 12 bases remaining between them. Germline V CDR1 and CDR2: MNHEY, SMNVEV (reference sequence). In nucleotides, the CDR3 is TGTGCCAGCAGTCCCAAACCTACGGAGCAGTACTTC. Residues: CASSPKPTEQYF.

The chain joins TRBV19 to TRBJ1-1, with D possibly matching TRBD1 (5 bases). From germline, CDR1 is LNHDA and CDR2 SQIVND (reference sequence). V shed 6 bases and J shed 0 bases, with 17 bases lying between them. The CDR3 is 16 amino acids. CDR3 protein: CASRGRGRRVNTEAFF. Here the CDR3 DNA reads TGTGCCAGTAGAGGTAGGGGACGGAGGGTGAACACTGAAGCTTTCTTT.

The chain employs TRBV7-2 and TRBJ1-2; TRBD1 matches at 7 bases. Germline-derived CDR1 and CDR2 are SGHTA and FQGNSA. V dropped 2 bases and J dropped 2; count of bases not matched to a gene: 5. CDR3 length: 15 amino acids. The CDR3 DNA follows: TGTGCCAGCAGCTTACGGCCGGACAGGAACTATGGCTACACCTTC. Amino acid sequence: CASSLRPDRNYGYTF.

This clone was seen more than once but under ten times. CDR3 coding DNA: TGCGCCAGCAGGACTAGCGGGAGCTCCGAGCAGTACTTC. Translation: CASRTSGSSEQYF. The chain links TRBV5-1 to TRBJ2-7; 12 bases are shared with TRBD2. J was trimmed by 6 bases and V by 5 bases; bases with no gene match: 3. This CDR3 has 13 amino acids. Germline CDR1 SGHRS, CDR2 YFSETQ. Based on the CDR3 plus reference TRBV5-1 and TRBJ2-7, the full variable domain is KAGVTQTPRYLIKTRGQQVTLSCSPISGHRSVSWYQQTPGQGLQFLFEYFSETQRNKGNFPGRFSGRQFSNSRSEMNVSTLELGDSALYLCASRTSGSSEQYFGPGTRLTVT.

This clone appeared a few times. The chain carries TRBV11-2 and TRBJ2-3, with TRBD2 matching over 15 bases. Germline V gene lookup returns CDR1 SGHAT and CDR2 FQNNGV. V was pared by 0 bases and J by 0 bases, with 7 bases of the junction left unmatched. The CDR3 runs to 20 residues. The CDR3 protein is CASSLEGLAGGPPSTDTQYF. The CDR3 coding sequence is TGTGCCAGCAGCTTAGAGGGACTAGCGGGGGGCCCCCCTAGCACAGATACGCAGTATTTT.

The chain combines TRBV10-3 with TRBJ2-5; 7 bases agree with TRBD2. The V gene end was trimmed by 9 bases and the J gene end by 1 base; junction bases not matched to a gene: 8. CDR3 size: 14 residues. Looked up from germline, CDR1 is ENHRY and CDR2 is SYGVKD. The CDR3 loop reads CAIAGPTPQETQYF. The CDR3, as DNA: TGTGCCATAGCGGGGCCGACGCCCCAAGAGACCCAGTACTTC.

This clone was recorded once. The rearrangement links TRBV27 to TRBJ2-1; 9 bases line up with TRBD1. With V trimmed by 5 bases and J by 14 bases, 10 bases remained unmatched. This CDR3 is built from 13 residues. Germline CDR1 MNHEY, CDR2 SMNVEV (reference sequence). The CDR3 loop reads CASSPPGQGNEFF. CDR3 DNA sequence: TGTGCCAGCAGTCCCCCGGGACAGGGAAATGAGTTCTTC.

V and J are TRBV7-9 and TRBJ1-6, with D uncertain. There are 13 residues in the CDR3. The germline gives CDR1 SEHNR, CDR2 FQNEAQ (reference sequence). The V end was cut by 2 bases, the J end by 7 bases, with 6 bases between. The CDR3 spells CASSLLENSPLHF. The CDR3 DNA follows: TGTGCCAGCAGCTTATTAGAGAATTCACCCCTCCACTTT.

The rearrangement joins TRBV19 to TRBJ2-7, with 8 bases lining up with TRBD1. Germline V gene data show CDR1 as LNHDA and CDR2 as SQIVND (reference sequence). V shed 5 bases and J 0 bases; nucleotides not matched to a gene: 9. The length of the CDR3 is 16 residues. DNA of the CDR3: TGTGCCAGTAGTCCCCGAGGGACAGGCCTCTCCTACGAGCAGTACTTC. It yields the protein CASSPRGTGLSYEQYF.